The 21 T cell receptor beta chains presented below share a single source sample, sequenced in a study of molecular identifiers for immune sequencing clone quantification. A single record per CDR3 protein comes from TCRdb applying MiXCR to the PCR reads. The sample carries over 300,000 distinct CDR3 sequences, 24% recorded once. Sequenced: naive CD8+ T cells from blood, with Jurkat cell RNA spiked in. The subset here: FACS-sorted CD8+CD4-CCR7+CD45RA+ naive T cells. These TCRs come from a human donor in good health. Some libraries in this study had Jurkat cell RNA spiked in.

This clonotype has just a few counts. This sequence joins TRBV20-1 and TRBJ1-6, with D unresolved. There are 15 residues in the CDR3. Germline CDR1 and CDR2: DFQATT and SNEGSKA (reference sequence). V was trimmed by 0 bases and J by 8 bases, leaving 14 bases between them. This CDR3 is CSARDHGDRDSPLHF. The CDR3 DNA sequence: TGCAGTGCTAGAGATCACGGGGATAGGGATTCACCCCTCCACTTT.

This clonotype came up many times. V is TRBV20-1 and J is TRBJ2-7, with no clear D. The CDR3 loop spans 10 amino acids. The germline CDR1 and CDR2 sequences are DFQATT and SNEGSKA (reference sequence). Between the trimmed V and J ends, which lost 5 bases and 4 bases, there was a span of 6 bases. DNA of the CDR3: TGCAGTGCTCAGACGTACGAGCAGTACTTC. Protein sequence: CSAQTYEQYF.

This clonotype was recorded many times. The chain is built from TRBV4-1 and TRBJ1-2, with D possibly TRBD1 on 5 matching bases. Per germline, CDR1 MGHRA and CDR2 YSYEKL. Trimming removed 0 bases at V and 10 bases at J, with 6 bases between. The CDR3 runs to 11 residues. The CDR3 protein is CASSQDRAYTF. The CDR3, as DNA: TGCGCCAGCAGCCAAGACAGGGCCTACACCTTC.

In regard to this clonotype: One junction end does not reproduce the germline sequence, and a read error may be involved. This chain links TRBV7-9 with TRBJ2-7; TRBD2 matches 9 bases. This CDR3 is built from 16 residues. CDR1 SEHNR and CDR2 FQNEAQ come from the germline V gene (reference sequence). The CDR3 loop is CASSAPLAGVSYAQYF. In DNA, the CDR3 is TGTGCCAGCAGCGCACCCTTAGCGGGGGTGTCCTACGCGCAGTACTTC. The whole variable domain, filled in from reference TRBV7-9 and TRBJ2-7, reads DTGVSQNPRHKITKRGQNVTFRCDPISEHNRLYWYRQTLGQGPEFLTYFQNEAQLEKSRLLSDRFSAERPKGSFSTLEIQRTEQGDSAMYLCASSAPLAGVSYAQYFGPGTRLTVT.

This clonotype was observed a few times. The chain employs TRBV19 and TRBJ2-7, with 10 bases matching TRBD1. V lost 5 bases and J lost 3; bases outside the gene matches: 4. The CDR3 extends over 14 amino acids. Per germline, CDR1 LNHDA and CDR2 SQIVND (reference sequence). In nucleotides, the CDR3 is TGTGCCAGTAGTGCGGGACAGGGGAACTACGAGCAGTACTTC. Its translation is CASSAGQGNYEQYF.

To note about this clonotype: A clone one base away is much larger, so this may be a read error. The rearrangement links TRBV7-2 to TRBJ2-3; 8 nucleotides match TRBD1. The CDR3 is 15 amino acids. CDR1 SGHTA and CDR2 FQGNSA come from the germline V gene. V shed 3 bases, J shed 8 bases, and the junction held 10 bases outside the gene matches. Here the CDR3 reads CASSFRGRAIGTQYF. CDR3 nucleotides: TGTGCCAGCAGCTTCAGGGGGCGCGCGATAGGTACGCAGTATTTT. The full variable domain, in which reference TRBV7-2 and TRBJ2-3 provide the parts outside the CDR3, is GAGVSQSPSNKVTEKGKDVELRCDPISGHTALYWYRQSLGQGLEFLIYFQGNSAPDKSGLPSDRFSAERTGGSVSTLTIQRTQQEDSAVYLCASSFRGRAIGTQYFGPGTRLTVL.

This clonotype has more than one count but fewer than ten. The V gene is TRBV7-9, the J gene TRBJ2-7; D might be TRBD1 (6 bases). V lost 4 bases, J lost 5 bases, and 21 bases lay in between. The CDR3 totals 16 residues. From germline, CDR1 is SEHNR and CDR2 FQNEAQ (reference sequence). The CDR3 reads CASSYIVVGTINEQYF. The DNA of the CDR3 is TGTGCCAGCAGCTACATTGTAGTAGGGACAATCAACGAGCAGTACTTC.

V gene TRBV3-1 combines with J gene TRBJ2-2; D is ambiguous. Germline V gene data show CDR1 as LGHDT and CDR2 as YNNKEL (reference sequence). V gave up 0 bases and J gave up 6 bases, with 14 bases separating them. CDR3 length: 16 amino acids. The CDR3, as DNA: TGTGCCAGCAGCCAAGATCCGGGCATAGGCCCCGGGGAGCTGTTTTTT. It is translated as CASSQDPGIGPGELFF.

A remark on this clonotype: A much more abundant neighbour one base away suggests this may be a read error. The chain recombines TRBV4-2 with TRBJ2-7; unclear D gene. The CDR3 runs to 12 residues. Germline CDR1 LGHNA, CDR2 YNFKEQ. The CDR3 here is CASSPSSHEQSF. In DNA form, the CDR3 reads TGTGCCAGCAGCCCTTCCAGCCACGAGCAGTCCTTC.

A remark on this clonotype: A read error may explain this, as a much larger clone is one base away. The V and J genes are TRBV9 and TRBJ2-5; D remains unclear. The CDR3 covers 14 residues. Per the germline V gene, CDR1 is SGDLS and CDR2 is YYNGEE. Trimming took 3 bases from V and 0 from J, leaving 9 bases between them. The CDR3 region has the DNA TGTGCCAGCAGCGCCCCGAGACACCAAGAGACCCAGTACTTC. Protein sequence: CASSAPRHQETQYF.

This clonotype was picked up many times. This chain uses TRBV4-3 with TRBJ1-2; D unresolved. The CDR3 is 16 residues long. V was clipped by 0 bases and J by 5 bases, with 16 bases between them. Looked up from germline, CDR1 is LGHNA and CDR2 is YSLEER. This CDR3 is CASSQDLRPSRYGYTF. CDR3 in DNA: TGCGCCAGCAGCCAAGATCTAAGGCCAAGTCGGTATGGCTACACCTTC.

As regards this clonotype: Just one base apart from a much larger clone, this may be a read error. V usage is TRBV4-1 and J usage is TRBJ2-2; no clear D gene. The CDR3 covers 16 residues. CDR1 and CDR2 from the germline V gene are MGHRA and YSYEKL. The DNA of the CDR3 is TGCGCCATCAGCCAAGAATTCGCGACTGAGACCGGGGAGCTGTTTTTT. This sequence encodes CAISQEFATETGELFF.

The chain has TRBV10-1 and TRBJ2-2; 9 bases match TRBD1. J lost 0 bases, V lost 5 bases, and 10 bases had no gene match. Looked up from germline, CDR1 is WNHNN and CDR2 is SYGVQD (reference sequence). This CDR3 spans 18 amino acids. CDR3 loop: CASSTGTGRHANTGELFF. CDR3 sequence (DNA): TGCGCCAGCAGTACCGGGACAGGGAGACATGCGAACACCGGGGAGCTGTTTTTT.

The rearrangement joins TRBV7-6 to TRBJ2-2; 11 bases map to TRBD2. J gave up 1 base and V 5 bases, and 9 bases lay outside the gene matches. The CDR3 covers 18 residues. Germline CDR1 is SGHVS and CDR2 is FNYEAQ. In DNA, the CDR3 is TGTGCCAGCAGCCGAGCCCCGCTAGCGGGAGGGAACACCGGGGAGCTGTTTTTT. Translation: CASSRAPLAGGNTGELFF.

A few counts support this clonotype. The chain couples TRBV4-2 to TRBJ2-7; D remains ambiguous. V was trimmed by 0 bases and J by 1 base, leaving 13 bases between them. The CDR3 covers 16 residues. Germline loops: CDR1 LGHNA, CDR2 YNFKEQ. The CDR3 sequence: CASSQEVSASSYEQYF. The CDR3 DNA sequence: TGTGCCAGCAGCCAAGAAGTATCGGCATCTTCCTACGAGCAGTACTTC.

This clonotype has at least ten counts. The rearrangement uses TRBV27 and TRBJ2-7; 9 nucleotides align to TRBD2. The CDR3 covers 15 residues. Per germline, CDR1 MNHEY and CDR2 SMNVEV (reference sequence). Losses at the gene ends were 5 bases for V and 2 bases for J; bases not matched to a gene: 7. CDR3 nucleotides: TGTGCCAGCAGTATCCTAGCGGGGCTTACCTACGAGCAGTACTTC. Protein product: CASSILAGLTYEQYF.

In this sample, this clonotype turned up a few times. The chain has TRBV3-1 and TRBJ1-1; D unresolved. V lost 4 bases and J lost 5, with 26 bases in between. Germline V gives CDR1 LGHDT, CDR2 YNNKEL (reference sequence). The length of the CDR3 is 18 residues. The CDR3 reads CASSPWPGKIHLGTEAFF. The CDR3 nucleotides are TGTGCCAGCAGCCCGTGGCCAGGCAAAATCCATCTGGGAACTGAAGCTTTCTTT.

This clonotype was seen a single time. V and J are TRBV6-5 and TRBJ2-3; possible D gene TRBD2, 5 bases. The CDR3 has 17 amino acids. Trimming removed 8 bases at V and 0 bases at J, with 21 bases between. Germline V gene data show CDR1 as MNHEY and CDR2 as SVGAGI. The CDR3 DNA reads TGTGCCAGCGGTAACAACCCACGGGATTCCAGCACAGATACGCAGTATTTT. Encoded protein: CASGNNPRDSSTDTQYF.

J is TRBJ2-6 and V is TRBV6-6; tentatively, D is TRBD1 (5 bases). The germline V gene has CDR1 MNHNY and CDR2 SVGAGI (reference sequence). Trimming took off 6 bases at V and 2 bases at J, with 11 bases between the two ends. This CDR3 contains 15 residues. CDR3 coding DNA: TGTGCCAGCAGCCCAGCAGGGACTGGGGCCAACGTCCTGACTTTC. Its translation is CASSPAGTGANVLTF.

This clonotype was found once. This sequence may be a read error, since a much larger clone differs from it by one base. The J gene is TRBJ2-5, the V gene TRBV28; a weak D match, TRBD2 (6 bases). V was cut by 6 bases and J by 2 bases, with 25 bases left in between. There are 18 residues in the CDR3. Germline V lookup: CDR1 MDHEN, CDR2 SYDVKM. CDR3 coding DNA: TGTGCCAGCAGCCGACGGACTGGCCGGGGAGGAGGGCAAGAGACCCAGTACTTC. It translates to CASSRRTGRGGGQETQYF.

The rearrangement uses TRBV10-2 and TRBJ2-5, with 11 bases that match TRBD2. J lost 2 bases, V lost 6 bases, and 8 bases had no gene match. Germline V gene data show CDR1 as WSHSY and CDR2 as SAAADI. The length of the CDR3 is 16 residues. The CDR3 loop is CASRDRVAGGQETQYF. DNA of the CDR3: TGCGCCAGCAGGGACAGAGTAGCGGGAGGGCAAGAGACCCAGTACTTC.